What follows is one TCR beta chain and its context. No cognate antigen has been identified for it. The species here is mouse, which means the gene names and germline sequences are mouse ones. Sequencing ends 1 residue short of the CDR3 end; the germline J gene provides the rest. The library was prepared using the immunoSEQ multiplex PCR assay. TCRbeta CDR3 sequencing was done by Adaptive Biotechnologies at survey depth, reporting CDR3 sequences, V/J genes, productive frequency and template counts. TCR beta CDR3 regions were amplified from genomic DNA instead of RNA. From the authors' description of their analysis: Jensen-Shannon divergence was used to quantify pairwise repertoire overlap between tissues, with a value of 1 meaning complete divergence and a value of 0 meaning identical repertoires. Tissues were clustered by single-linkage agglomerative hierarchical clustering of pairwise JSD values, and the clustering results were displayed as dendrograms. All patient samples were analyzed with GLIPH2 using simulation_depth 1000, kmer_min_depth 3 and cdr3_length_cutoff 8, and only groups containing more than two unique CDR3s were kept. A standardized tissue-overlap score extrapolated Jaccard GLIPH-group overlap across patients to a standard repertoire size of 1000 clones. Linear mixed-effect models, with tissue included as a fixed effect and individual included as a random effect, were used to assess associations of diversity with clinical or experimental variables. TCRdb retrieved this table from immuneACCESS and kept in-frame rearrangements only. Not all clones are present; in checked studies, unresolved V genes account for under half, and no reason is known for the remainder. For V, J and clone size, that table is used; D and trimming come from the DNA. The sample includes some 6,000 clones, with around 43% observed a single time. Clones ranked in the top ten supply about 2% of the sample.

This record comes from a study of tissue T cells after allogeneic stem cell transplantation (dated by TCRdb to between 2022 and 2023). With respect to the entire study: The study profiled TCR beta repertoires in many tissues obtained from research autopsies of patients with and without GVHD, and also in mouse models of GVHD. On the human side, the study was prospective and observational, with no blinding or randomization.

The time point label corresponds to: mouse harvest day 7 after allogeneic transplant. Each mouse graft consisted of 10^7 T-cell-depleted bone marrow cells plus 10^6 splenic CD5+ T cells and was given by tail vein injection. Mouse GVHD was modeled in a major MHC-mismatch B6 (H2b) into BALB/c (H2d) model, with tissues profiled at day 7 or 14. On day 7 or 14 post-transplant, mouse tissues and retro-orbital blood were harvested with separate sterile tools for each animal, and livers were flushed beforehand. Before genomic DNA isolation with the DNeasy Blood & Tissue Kit, mouse tissues were minced with razor blades in buffered saline. The germline V gene (reference sequence) yields NSQYPW for CDR1 and LRSPGD for CDR2. Trimmed from V: 0 bases; trimmed from J: 6 bases; junction bases lacking a gene match: 3. From its cysteine to its phenylalanine, the CDR3 spans 15 amino acids. The DNA shown is the part of the CDR3 that was read: 42 bases, in frame from base 1.

Here is what the overall study found, with its caveats: Within patients, how anatomically similar tissues were was a major factor shaping TCR repertoire composition, regardless of disease or transplant status. A small and clinically heterogeneous patient cohort was studied, and sampling depth was acknowledged as a limitation. Not many T cell clones showed up in more than one patient, yet clustering based on motifs uncovered repertoire signatures that were shared across patients in a tissue-specific way. Which tissue TCRs were alloreactive or antigen-specific was not determined in the study, and some clones might have been persisting host cells. In both patients and mice, T cells from blood and spleen picked up only a limited part of the TCR repertoire that was detected in tissues.

The clonotype comes from a female BALB/c mouse given C57BL/6 T cells with graft-versus-host disease after an allogeneic hematopoietic cell transplant. Input material: skin. The chain links TRBV1 with TRBJ2-4; TRBD2 aligns with 10 central bases. The sequenced part of the CDR3 DNA is TGCACCTGCAGTGCAGATCCTGGGGGGGCGAACACCTTGTAC. This is translated as CTCSADPGGANTLY. The full-length CDR3 reads as CTCSADPGGANTLYF.